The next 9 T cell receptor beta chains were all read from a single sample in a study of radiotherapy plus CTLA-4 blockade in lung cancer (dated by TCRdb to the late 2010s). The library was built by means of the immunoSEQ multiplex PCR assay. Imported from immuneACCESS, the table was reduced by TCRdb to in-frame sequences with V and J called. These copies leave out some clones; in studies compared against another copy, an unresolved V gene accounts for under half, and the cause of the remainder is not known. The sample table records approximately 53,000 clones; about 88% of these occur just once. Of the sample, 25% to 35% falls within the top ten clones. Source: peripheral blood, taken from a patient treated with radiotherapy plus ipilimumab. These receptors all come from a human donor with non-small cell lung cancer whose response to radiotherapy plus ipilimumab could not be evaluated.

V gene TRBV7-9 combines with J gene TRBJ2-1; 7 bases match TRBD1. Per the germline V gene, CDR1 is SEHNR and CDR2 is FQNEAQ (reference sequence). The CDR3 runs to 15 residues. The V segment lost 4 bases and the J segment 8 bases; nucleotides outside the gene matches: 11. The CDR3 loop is CASSSRDSRSDEQFF. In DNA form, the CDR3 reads TGTGCCAGCAGCTCCCGGGACAGCAGGAGCGATGAGCAGTTCTTC.

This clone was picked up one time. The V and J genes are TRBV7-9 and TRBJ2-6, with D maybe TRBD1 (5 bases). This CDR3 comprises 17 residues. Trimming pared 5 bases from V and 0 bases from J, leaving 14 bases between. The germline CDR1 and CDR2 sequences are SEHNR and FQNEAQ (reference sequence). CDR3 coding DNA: TGTGCCAGCAGCCCCTTCGACAGAACCTCTGGGGCCAACGTCCTGACTTTC. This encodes CASSPFDRTSGANVLTF.

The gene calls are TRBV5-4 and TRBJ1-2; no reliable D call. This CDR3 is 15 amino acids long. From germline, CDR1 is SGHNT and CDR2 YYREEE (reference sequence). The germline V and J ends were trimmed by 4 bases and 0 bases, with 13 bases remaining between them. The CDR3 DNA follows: TGTGCCAGCAGCCTACTGCGAGGAGCTAACTATGGCTACACCTTC. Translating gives CASSLLRGANYGYTF.

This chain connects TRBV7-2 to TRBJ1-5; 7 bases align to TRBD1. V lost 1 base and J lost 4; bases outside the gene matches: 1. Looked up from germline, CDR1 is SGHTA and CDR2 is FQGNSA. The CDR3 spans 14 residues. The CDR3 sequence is CASSLGTGNQPQHF. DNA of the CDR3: TGTGCCAGCAGCTTAGGGACAGGTAATCAGCCCCAGCATTTT. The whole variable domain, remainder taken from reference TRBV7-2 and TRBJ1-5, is GAGVSQSPSNKVTEKGKDVELRCDPISGHTALYWYRQSLGQGLEFLIYFQGNSAPDKSGLPSDRFSAERTGGSVSTLTIQRTQQEDSAVYLCASSLGTGNQPQHFGDGTRLSIL.

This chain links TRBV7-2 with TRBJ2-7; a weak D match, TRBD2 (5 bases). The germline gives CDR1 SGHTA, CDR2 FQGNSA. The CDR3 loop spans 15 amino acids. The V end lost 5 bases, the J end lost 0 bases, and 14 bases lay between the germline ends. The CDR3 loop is CASSPDLASSYEQYF. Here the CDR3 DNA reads TGTGCCAGCAGCCCGGACTTAGCTAGCTCCTACGAGCAGTACTTC.

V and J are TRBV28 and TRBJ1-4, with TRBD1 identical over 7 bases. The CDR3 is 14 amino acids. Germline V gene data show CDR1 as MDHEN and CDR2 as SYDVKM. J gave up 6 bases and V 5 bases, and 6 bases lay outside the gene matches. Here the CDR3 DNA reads TGTGCCAGCAGTGCCCCGGGACAGTATGAAAAACTGTTTTTT. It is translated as CASSAPGQYEKLFF.

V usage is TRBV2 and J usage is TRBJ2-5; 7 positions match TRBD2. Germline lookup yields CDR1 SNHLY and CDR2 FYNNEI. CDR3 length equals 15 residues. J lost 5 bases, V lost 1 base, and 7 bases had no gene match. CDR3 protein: CASSEGGGHGETQYF. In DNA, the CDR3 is TGTGCCAGCAGTGAAGGGGGAGGGCATGGGGAGACCCAGTACTTC.

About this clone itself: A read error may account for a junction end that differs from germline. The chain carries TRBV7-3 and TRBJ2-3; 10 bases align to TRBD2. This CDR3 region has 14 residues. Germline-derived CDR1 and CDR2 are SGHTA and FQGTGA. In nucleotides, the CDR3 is TGTGCCAGCAGCTCCCGGGGGGGGACTAGCGAGCCTCAATTT. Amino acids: CASSSRGGTSEPQF.

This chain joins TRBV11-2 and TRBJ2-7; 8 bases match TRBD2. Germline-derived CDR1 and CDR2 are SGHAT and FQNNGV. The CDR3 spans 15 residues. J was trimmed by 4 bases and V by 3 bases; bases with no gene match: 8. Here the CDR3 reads CASSFRREADYEQYF. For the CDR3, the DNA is TGTGCCAGCAGCTTTAGGCGGGAGGCCGATTACGAGCAGTACTTC.